This TCR beta chain was observed in a study of beta chain features in type 1 diabetes. Broader study findings: For patients, the naive, central memory and Treg TCRB repertoires appeared more alike than for healthy donors. The study left unresolved whether HLA type influences TCRB rearrangement.

Every bit of the isolated RNA underwent reverse transcription, so sequencing read expressed TCRB transcripts. The protocol was immunoSEQ multiplex PCR, while the TCRdb copy is restricted to in-frame clones and leaves out a portion. Among approximately 330,000 clones, roughly 11% were seen once, and the ten largest hold roughly 0.016%. This clone was seen more than once but under ten times. The antigen remains unidentified. What was sequenced was naive CD4+ T cells from blood. The clonotype originates from a woman between 25 and 40 years old in good health.

The DNA of the CDR3 is TGTGCCTCCGATACGACAGGGGGATCGAGGGGCTACACCTTC. It is translated as CASDTTGGSRGYTF. This chain uses TRBV30 with TRBJ1-2, with TRBD1 identical over 9 bases. CDR1 is GTSNPN, CDR2 SVGIG, per germline (reference sequence). V was pared by 7 bases and J by 8 bases, with 14 bases of the junction left unmatched. CDR3 size: 14 residues.